Sequencing of this T cell receptor beta chain was carried out in a study of T-cell reconstitution after alpha-beta-depleted transplantation in children. CDR1 LNHNV and CDR2 YYDKDF come from the germline V gene (reference sequence). V was shortened by 0 bases and J by 5 bases, with 7 bases between the two germline ends. There are 13 residues in the CDR3. The TCRbeta library was prepared with unique molecular identifiers. Each CDR3 protein is one row after TCRdb ran MiXCR on the PCR reads. Found here are hundreds of thousands of distinct CDR3 sequences, approximately 9% of them singletons; the top ten hold approximately 6.6%.

The rearrangement uses TRBV15 and TRBJ1-1; D uncertain. This TCR derives from a human donor who donated a stem cell graft to a child with acute lymphoblastic leukemia. Sample: PBMCs from the stem cell graft donor, taken from the stem cell graft. CDR3 region: CATSRDSATEAFF. The CDR3 region has the DNA TGTGCCACCAGCAGAGATTCAGCAACTGAAGCTTTCTTT.